This TCR beta chain originates from a study of CD8+ T cells in alopecia areata. Extraction and reverse transcription of RNA yielded cDNA as the sequencing template. Profiled with immunoSEQ multiplex PCR; TCRdb holds only in-frame clones, not every one. The data show approximately 57,000 clones, about 96% seen once. V lost 4 bases and J 8 bases, leaving 10 bases between the germline ends. This CDR3 region has 13 residues. Per germline, CDR1 SGHDT and CDR2 YYEEEE. V gene TRBV5-6 combines with J gene TRBJ1-6; D uncertain. This sequence was found in a human donor with alopecia areata. This specimen was CD8+ T cells sorted from blood, taken at week 0. For the CDR3, the DNA is TGTGCCAGCAGCGATACGGAGCATTCACCCCTCCACTTT. It specifies CASSDTEHSPLHF.